This passage covers 8 T cell receptor beta chains from one sample sequenced in a study of T-cell reconstitution after alpha-beta-depleted transplantation in children. The library targeted TCRbeta and was prepared with unique molecular identifiers. TCRdb re-called the PCR reads with MiXCR, one entry per CDR3 protein. The sample comprises just under 550,000 distinct CDR3 sequences, 18% of which are singletons, and 3% to 4% rests with the top ten. The starting material was PBMCs from the stem cell graft donor, obtained from the stem cell graft. These receptors all stem from a human donor who donated a stem cell graft to a child with acute lymphoblastic leukemia.

Only a few counts were recorded for this clonotype. The chain uses TRBV7-9 and TRBJ2-1, with 10 bases fitting TRBD2. The CDR3 totals 16 residues. Germline loops: CDR1 SEHNR, CDR2 FQNEAQ (reference sequence). V dropped 5 bases and J dropped 0; count of bases not matched to a gene: 4. The CDR3 DNA follows: TGTGCCAGCAGCGCCTGGACTAGCGGCTCCTACAATGAGCAGTTCTTC. Translation: CASSAWTSGSYNEQFF. The complete variable domain, with remaining parts taken from reference TRBV7-9 and TRBJ2-1, reads DTGVSQNPRHKITKRGQNVTFRCDPISEHNRLYWYRQTLGQGPEFLTYFQNEAQLEKSRLLSDRFSAERPKGSFSTLEIQRTEQGDSAMYLCASSAWTSGSYNEQFFGPGTRLTVL.

This clonotype showed up just a few times. The chain carries TRBV27 and TRBJ2-7; D perhaps matches TRBD1 (5 bases). Trimming took 5 bases from V and 6 from J, leaving 20 bases between them. Germline-derived CDR1 and CDR2 are MNHEY and SMNVEV (reference sequence). CDR3 size: 15 residues. This CDR3 reads CASSIQALGLVEQYF. The CDR3 bases are TGTGCCAGCAGTATACAGGCGCTGGGGCTGGTCGAGCAGTACTTC.

This clonotype was picked up a small number of times. The chain employs TRBV20-1 and TRBJ2-7, with D possibly TRBD1 on 6 matching bases. In germline, CDR1 is DFQATT, CDR2 SNEGSKA (reference sequence). The V end was cut by 0 bases, the J end by 1 base, with 13 bases between. The CDR3 extends over 15 amino acids. This chain's CDR3 is CSARDASGDSYEQYF. The CDR3 DNA reads as TGCAGTGCTAGAGATGCGTCAGGGGATTCCTACGAGCAGTACTTC.

This chain uses TRBV25-1 with TRBJ2-5, with D uncertain. Germline V gives CDR1 MGHDK, CDR2 SYGVNS. V was clipped by 1 base and J by 7 bases, with 10 bases between them. This CDR3 has 13 residues. CDR3 amino acids: CASSELRNATQYF. In nucleotides, the CDR3 is TGTGCCAGCAGTGAATTACGGAATGCGACCCAGTACTTC.

In DNA, the CDR3 is TGTGCCAGCAGTCTACTAGCGGGAGGGCCGGGTGAGCAGTTCTTC. It specifies CASSLLAGGPGEQFF. The V and J genes are TRBV14 and TRBJ2-1; 13 bases fit TRBD2. The CDR3 has 15 residues. V shed 6 bases and J 9 bases; nucleotides not matched to a gene: 8. The germline gives CDR1 SGHDN, CDR2 FVKESK.

This rearrangement joins TRBV4-1 to TRBJ2-7; D is unresolved. The germline V and J ends were trimmed by 0 bases and 2 bases, with 14 bases remaining between them. The CDR3 is 16 amino acids. Germline V gene sequence: CDR1 MGHRA, CDR2 YSYEKL. CDR3 residues: CASSQDKRESTYEQYF. Here the CDR3 DNA reads TGCGCCAGCAGCCAAGATAAAAGAGAATCGACCTACGAGCAGTACTTC.

This rearrangement joins TRBV19 to TRBJ2-1; D gene uncertain. V was clipped by 3 bases and J by 6 bases, with 21 bases between them. Germline V CDR1 and CDR2: LNHDA, SQIVND (reference sequence). This CDR3 has 17 residues. The DNA for the CDR3 is TGTGCCAGTAGTATCCCCAGACTTCCCATCCGACCCAATGAGCAGTTCTTC. Protein: CASSIPRLPIRPNEQFF.

The chain couples TRBV7-9 to TRBJ2-7, with D uncertain. The CDR3 is 15 amino acids. In germline, CDR1 is SEHNR, CDR2 FQNEAQ (reference sequence). V was shortened by 1 base and J by 5 bases, with 15 bases between the two germline ends. The CDR3 region is CASSLGIGKPDEQYF. The CDR3 DNA sequence: TGTGCCAGCAGCTTAGGAATTGGGAAGCCAGACGAGCAGTACTTC.